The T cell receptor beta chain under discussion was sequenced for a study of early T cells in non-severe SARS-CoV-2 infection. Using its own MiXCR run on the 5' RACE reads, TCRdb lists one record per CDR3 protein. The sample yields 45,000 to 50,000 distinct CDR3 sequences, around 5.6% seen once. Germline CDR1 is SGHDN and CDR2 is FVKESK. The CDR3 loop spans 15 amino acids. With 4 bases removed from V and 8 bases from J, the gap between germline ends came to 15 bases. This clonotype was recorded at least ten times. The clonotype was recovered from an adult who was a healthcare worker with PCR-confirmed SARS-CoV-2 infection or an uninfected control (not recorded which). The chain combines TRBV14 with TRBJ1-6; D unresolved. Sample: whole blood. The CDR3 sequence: CASSPWTATYSPLHF. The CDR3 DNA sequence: TGTGCCAGCAGCCCATGGACGGCCACTTATTCACCCCTCCACTTT.